A single sample is the source of the 20 T cell receptor beta chains below, sequenced in a study of T cells in Graves' hyperthyroidism and ophthalmopathy. RNA transcripts served as the template for amplifying TCR beta CDR3 regions. TCR CDR3 underwent first-round RT-PCR with the HTBI primer set. TCRdb re-analysed the multiplex PCR reads in MiXCR, keeping a single row per CDR3 protein. The table lists over 120,000 distinct CDR3 sequences, approximately 20% of them singletons. Material: blood. Receptor source: a woman aged 50 to 60 with Graves' hyperthyroidism that later progressed to Graves' ophthalmopathy.

This clonotype was seen ten or more times. The chain has TRBV5-1 and TRBJ2-3; maybe TRBD1 (6 bases). Trimming removed 2 bases from V and 1 base from J, with 11 bases in between. The CDR3 runs 15 residues. In germline, CDR1 is SGHRS, CDR2 YFSETQ. The CDR3 DNA reads TGCGCCAGCAGCTTAAGGGCAGGGGGCACAGATACGCAGTATTTT. Translated: CASSLRAGGTDTQYF.

The CDR3 loop is CASSQDQLSNQPQHF. The DNA for the CDR3 is TGCGCCAGCAGCCAAGATCAGTTAAGCAATCAGCCCCAGCATTTT. The chain uses TRBV4-1 and TRBJ1-5; D gene unclear. Germline loops: CDR1 MGHRA, CDR2 YSYEKL. CDR3 length: 15 amino acids. V was trimmed by 0 bases and J by 1 base, leaving 7 bases between them.

This clonotype was seen many times. This chain's CDR3 is CASSRQGDLGYTF. In DNA form, the CDR3 reads TGTGCCAGCAGTCGACAGGGGGATCTTGGCTACACCTTC. The chain carries TRBV28 and TRBJ1-2, with TRBD1 identical over 9 bases. Germline V CDR1 and CDR2: MDHEN, SYDVKM. Unmatched junction bases numbered 5, after V lost 5 bases and J lost 7 bases. The CDR3 spans 13 residues.

Concerning this clonotype itself: A much larger clone sits a single nucleotide away, making a read error possible. The chain uses TRBV7-2 and TRBJ2-1, with TRBD2 matching over 9 bases. Looked up from germline, CDR1 is SGHTA and CDR2 is FQGNSA. V shed 3 bases, J shed 4 bases, and the junction held 10 bases outside the gene matches. This CDR3 comprises 17 residues. The CDR3 DNA reads as TGTGCCAGCAGCTTGACCTTAGCGGGAGCTAGATACAATGAGCAGTTCTTC. The encoded protein is CASSLTLAGARYNEQFF.

Many counts were recorded for this clonotype. The CDR3 region is CSARGQGTMNTEAFF. The CDR3 region has the DNA TGCAGTGCTAGAGGCCAGGGGACTATGAACACTGAAGCTTTCTTT. The V gene is TRBV20-1, the J gene TRBJ1-1, with D perhaps TRBD1 (6 bases). Trimming shortened V by 1 base and J by 0 bases, and 12 bases separated the two germline ends. Germline V lookup: CDR1 DFQATT, CDR2 SNEGSKA (reference sequence). The CDR3 runs 15 residues.

The chain links TRBV28 to TRBJ2-3; D unclear. Germline lookup yields CDR1 MDHEN and CDR2 SYDVKM. V was clipped by 6 bases and J by 4 bases, with 14 bases between them. The CDR3 is 14 amino acids. The CDR3 sequence is CASSPAANADTQYF. The CDR3 DNA is TGTGCCAGCAGCCCGGCGGCCAATGCAGATACGCAGTATTTT.

The gene calls are TRBV7-9 and TRBJ2-3; D not resolved. The V and J ends lost 7 bases and 0 bases respectively, with 14 bases between them. The CDR3 covers 15 residues. CDR1 SEHNR and CDR2 FQNEAQ come from the germline V gene (reference sequence). Written as DNA, the CDR3 is TGTGCCAGCACCCTCGGATCTGGAAGCACAGATACGCAGTATTTT. Protein sequence: CASTLGSGSTDTQYF.

In its sample, this clonotype was seen many times. V usage is TRBV7-9 and J usage is TRBJ1-1; D ambiguous. The length of the CDR3 is 11 residues. CDR1 SEHNR and CDR2 FQNEAQ come from the germline V gene (reference sequence). Trimming took off 5 bases at V and 7 bases at J, with 8 bases between the two ends. CDR3 bases: TGTGCCAGCAGCCCCAGAAGTGAAGCTTTCTTT. Translated: CASSPRSEAFF. The whole variable domain, filled in from reference TRBV7-9 and TRBJ1-1, reads DTGVSQNPRHKITKRGQNVTFRCDPISEHNRLYWYRQTLGQGPEFLTYFQNEAQLEKSRLLSDRFSAERPKGSFSTLEIQRTEQGDSAMYLCASSPRSEAFFGQGTRLTVV.

The chain recombines TRBV5-1 with TRBJ2-1, with TRBD2 identical over 9 bases. This CDR3 has 16 amino acids. The ends lost 1 base at V and 4 bases at J; junction bases unmatched: 6. Germline-derived CDR1 and CDR2 are SGHRS and YFSETQ. CDR3 DNA: TGCGCCAGCAGCTTGTCACTAGCGGGTCCGTACAATGAGCAGTTCTTC. This sequence encodes CASSLSLAGPYNEQFF.

A few counts support this clonotype. The genes are TRBV3-1 and TRBJ2-5, with D unclear. The ends were cut back, 2 bases at V and 5 bases at J, with 18 bases in the middle. This CDR3 region has 16 residues. CDR1 LGHDT and CDR2 YNNKEL come from the germline V gene (reference sequence). The CDR3 DNA reads TGTGCCAGCAGCCAATCTGAAGCTCGGTTGGGGGAGACCCAGTACTTC. It yields the protein CASSQSEARLGETQYF.

This sequence joins TRBV9 and TRBJ1-2, with 7 bases identical to TRBD1. With 3 bases clipped from V and 3 bases from J, the junction kept 8 bases outside the gene matches. Germline CDR1 is SGDLS and CDR2 is YYNGEE. There are 15 residues in the CDR3. CDR3 amino acids: CASSENPGTDYGYTF. In nucleotides, the CDR3 is TGTGCCAGCAGCGAAAACCCCGGGACAGACTATGGCTACACCTTC.

The gene calls are TRBV3-1 and TRBJ1-2; a weak D match, TRBD1 (6 bases). Germline V gives CDR1 LGHDT, CDR2 YNNKEL (reference sequence). This CDR3 region has 13 residues. Trimming pared 5 bases from V and 8 bases from J, leaving 15 bases between. The CDR3 spells CASSVGGSSGYTF. The CDR3 nucleotides read TGTGCCAGCAGCGTAGGGGGGAGTTCCGGCTACACCTTC.

CDR3 in DNA: TGTGCCAGCAGCCCCGGAGGGGCAGGGACTTATGGCTACACCTTC. Protein sequence: CASSPGGAGTYGYTF. The J gene is TRBJ1-2, the V gene TRBV14, with a possible D match to TRBD1 (5 bases). V gave up 4 bases and J gave up 5 bases, with 17 bases separating them. The CDR3 length is 15 residues. CDR1 is SGHDN and CDR2 is FVKESK in the germline V gene.

The J gene is TRBJ2-3, the V gene TRBV24-1, with D perhaps matching TRBD2 (5 bases). Trimming removed 4 bases from V and 6 bases from J, with 22 bases in between. This CDR3 region has 17 residues. The germline V gene encodes CDR1 KGHDR and CDR2 SFDVKD. CDR3 sequence reads: CATSDHAMGVLGDTQYF. The CDR3 DNA follows: TGTGCCACCAGTGACCATGCTATGGGAGTTTTGGGGGATACGCAGTATTTT.

The chain links TRBV6-5 to TRBJ2-5, with TRBD2 matching 7 bases. Germline CDR1 and CDR2: MNHEY and SVGAGI. The CDR3 has 13 amino acids. Trimming took 2 bases from V and 7 from J; bases not matched to a gene: 4. CDR3 sequence (DNA): TGTGCCAGCAGTTACCGGGCGGGAGCGACCCAGTACTTC. Residues: CASSYRAGATQYF.

The sample holds a few counts of this clonotype. The chain employs TRBV6-1 and TRBJ2-4, with 7 positions matching TRBD1. The CDR3 contains 19 residues. CDR1 is MNHNS and CDR2 is SASEGT in the germline V gene. V shed 7 bases and J 6 bases; nucleotides not matched to a gene: 24. Here the CDR3 reads CASTRKAAGLDRVRNIQYF. Here the CDR3 DNA reads TGTGCCAGCACCAGAAAAGCGGCAGGCCTCGACAGGGTCAGAAACATTCAGTACTTC.

Ten or more counts support this clonotype. The chain is built from TRBV3-1 and TRBJ1-1, with TRBD1 matching over 8 bases. Germline CDR1 reads LGHDT; CDR2 reads YNNKEL (reference sequence). Losses at the gene ends were 3 bases for V and 3 bases for J; bases not matched to a gene: 3. CDR3 length: 14 residues. CDR3 amino acids: CASSQGQAYTEAFF. The CDR3 coding sequence is TGTGCCAGCAGCCAGGGACAGGCGTACACTGAAGCTTTCTTT.

Worth noting for this clonotype: Relative to the germline gene, one junction end is altered; a read error may explain this. The rearrangement links TRBV3-1 to TRBJ2-1; 11 bases fit TRBD1. The germline CDR1 and CDR2 sequences are LGHDT and YNNKEL (reference sequence). This CDR3 comprises 16 residues. CDR3 in amino acids: CASSDRDRGGYNEQFF. The CDR3 bases are TGCGCCAGCAGTGACCGGGACAGGGGGGGATACAATGAGCAGTTCTTC.

CDR3 DNA sequence: TGTGCCAGCAACTATTGGGGGAATCAGCCCCAGCATTTT. It translates to CASNYWGNQPQHF. The chain couples TRBV6-2 or TRBV6-3 to TRBJ1-5; possible D gene TRBD1, 5 bases. This CDR3 spans 13 amino acids. Germline V gene sequence: CDR1 MNHEY, CDR2 SVGEGT. V was shortened by 7 bases and J by 4 bases, with 11 bases between the two germline ends.

This clonotype was detected many times. V gene TRBV27 combines with J gene TRBJ2-2, with no clear D. This CDR3 has 14 amino acids. The germline CDR1 and CDR2 sequences are MNHEY and SMNVEV (reference sequence). V lost 6 bases and J lost 4, with 12 bases in between. The CDR3 here is CASSRGGPTGELFF. CDR3 DNA sequence: TGTGCCAGCAGCCGAGGCGGACCCACCGGGGAGCTGTTTTTT.